This passage covers 2 T cell receptor beta chains from one sample sequenced in a study of OX40 agonist ivuxolimab in advanced cancers. The table came from immunoSEQ multiplex PCR; TCRdb's copy has only in-frame clones and leaves some out. The sample has approximately 82,000 clones, about 87% seen once. Material: CD4+ or CD8+ T cells sorted from blood, obtained in a trial of the OX40 agonist ivuxolimab. The receptors originated from an adult with an advanced solid tumor such as melanoma, head and neck, liver or kidney cancer.

Comments on this clone: Other DNA sequences in this specimen translate into the identical CDR3. This chain connects TRBV7-2 to TRBJ1-5; D uncertain. Germline lookup yields CDR1 SGHTA and CDR2 FQGNSA. The CDR3 covers 13 residues. V lost 2 bases and J lost 2, with 4 bases in between. The CDR3 spells CASSLRGNQPQHF. The CDR3 DNA follows: TGTGCCAGCAGCTTAAGGGGCAATCAGCCCCAGCATTTT. The whole variable domain, remainder taken from reference TRBV7-2 and TRBJ1-5, is GAGVSQSPSNKVTEKGKDVELRCDPISGHTALYWYRQSLGQGLEFLIYFQGNSAPDKSGLPSDRFSAERTGGSVSTLTIQRTQQEDSAVYLCASSLRGNQPQHFGDGTRLSIL.

The chain has TRBV7-6 and TRBJ2-3; TRBD2 is a possible D gene (6 bases). V dropped 5 bases and J dropped 4 bases, with 13 bases sitting between them. In germline, CDR1 is SGHVS, CDR2 FNYEAQ. The CDR3 is made up of 14 amino acids. In DNA form, the CDR3 reads TGTGCCAGCAGCCCAAACCCGGGAGCAGATACGCAGTATTTT. Amino acid sequence: CASSPNPGADTQYF.